A single sample is the source of the 4 T cell receptor delta chains below, sequenced in a study of gamma-delta chains in newborns, infants, children. TCRdb redid the clone calls on the reads with CATT. This repertoire shows thousands of delta-chain clones, roughly 12% found once; its top ten account for approximately 7.1%. The sequencing sample was made of blood. The receptors were sampled from a child who was a newborn, infant or young child, either healthy, febrile or measles-vaccinated (not recorded which).

This clone was observed a few times. CDR3 sequence reads: CACDTLTPYTDKLIF. CDR3 nucleotide sequence: TGTGCCTGTGACACCCTAACCCCTTACACCGATAAACTCATCTTT. The rearrangement links TRDV2 to TRDJ1; D is uncertain. CDR3 length: 15 amino acids. The germline V gene has CDR1 GEAIGNYY and CDR2 EKD. Trimming stripped 0 bases from V and 0 bases from J, with 10 bases between.

The chain combines TRDV2 with TRDJ1; D may be TRDD3 (6 bases). TCRdb supplies no J gene; here it was assigned by aligning the nucleotide sequence to germline. Germline-derived CDR1 and CDR2 are GEAIGNYY and EKD. The V gene lost 3 bases and the J gene lost 0 bases, with 19 bases spanning the gap. The CDR3 is made up of 17 amino acids. Here the CDR3 reads CACDRMGMGAYTDKLIF. The DNA of the CDR3 is TGTGCCTGTGACCGAATGGGGATGGGGGCGTACACCGATAAACTCATCTTT.

This clone was found a few times. The chain carries TRDV2 and TRDJ1, with 7 nucleotides matching TRDD3. The CDR3 contains 20 residues. Germline V gene data show CDR1 as GEAIGNYY and CDR2 as EKD. After removal of 2 bases from V and 0 bases from J, the junction contained 20 bases not matched to a gene. CDR3 sequence reads: CACDILGFTPPRGYTDKLIF. CDR3 DNA sequence: TGTGCCTGTGACATACTGGGGTTCACCCCACCCCGGGGGTACACCGATAAACTCATCTTT.

The J gene is TRDJ1, the V gene TRDV2; maybe TRDD1 (5 bases). V was shortened by 0 bases and J by 0 bases, with 13 bases between the two germline ends. This CDR3 is built from 16 residues. CDR1 is GEAIGNYY, CDR2 EKD, per germline. The CDR3 reads CACDTVVIGNTDKLIF. The CDR3 DNA reads TGTGCCTGTGACACCGTGGTAATAGGTAACACCGATAAACTCATCTTT.